The clone carrying this TCR beta chain appeared a few times. Its antigen is undetermined. The sample belongs to a study of T-cell memory formation after mild COVID-19. As for the study in general: TCR clusters were mostly donor specific.

Overall study results and limits: Certain responding clones were present in pre-infection memory, suggesting participation of cross-reactive memory.

TCRdb fed the 5' RACE reads into MiXCR, producing one record per CDR3 protein. Of about 390,000 distinct CDR3 sequences in the sample, roughly 15% are singletons; the top ten hold 20% to 25%. The CDR3 covers 15 residues. Germline V gives CDR1 MNHEY, CDR2 SMNVEV (reference sequence). The V gene lost 7 bases and the J gene lost 2 bases, with 18 bases spanning the gap. This clonotype was obtained from a man aged 18 to 30 who had mild COVID-19 (a few samples of this study predate the infection). Cell type and time point are not known. The V call is TRBV27, the J call TRBJ2-7, with a tentative D call TRBD1 (6 bases). Sequenced sample: PBMCs or a T cell subset sorted from them (not recorded which). This CDR3 is CASTSRGQDAYEQYF. In nucleotides, the CDR3 is TGTGCCAGCACCTCCCGGGGACAAGACGCCTACGAGCAGTACTTC.